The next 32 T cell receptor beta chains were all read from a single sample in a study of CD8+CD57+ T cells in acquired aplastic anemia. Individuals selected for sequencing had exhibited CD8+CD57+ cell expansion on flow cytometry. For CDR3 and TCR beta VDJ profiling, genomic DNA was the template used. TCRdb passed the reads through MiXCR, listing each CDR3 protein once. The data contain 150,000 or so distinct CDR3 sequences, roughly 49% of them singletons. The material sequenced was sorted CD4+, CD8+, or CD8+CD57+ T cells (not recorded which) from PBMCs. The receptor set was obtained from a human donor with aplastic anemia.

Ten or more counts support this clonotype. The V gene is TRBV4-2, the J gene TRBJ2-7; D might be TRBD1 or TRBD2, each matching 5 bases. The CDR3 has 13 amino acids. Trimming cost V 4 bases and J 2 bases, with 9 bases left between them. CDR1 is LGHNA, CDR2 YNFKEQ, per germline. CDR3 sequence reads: CASSPGTTYEQYF. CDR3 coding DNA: TGTGCCAGCAGCCCAGGGACGACCTACGAGCAGTACTTC.

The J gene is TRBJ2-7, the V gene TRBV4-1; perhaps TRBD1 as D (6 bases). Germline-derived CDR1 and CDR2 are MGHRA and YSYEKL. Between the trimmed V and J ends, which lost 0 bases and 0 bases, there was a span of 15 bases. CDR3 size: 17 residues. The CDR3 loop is CASSQEFRTVSSYEQYF. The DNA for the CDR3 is TGCGCCAGCAGCCAAGAATTCAGGACAGTGAGCTCCTACGAGCAGTACTTC.

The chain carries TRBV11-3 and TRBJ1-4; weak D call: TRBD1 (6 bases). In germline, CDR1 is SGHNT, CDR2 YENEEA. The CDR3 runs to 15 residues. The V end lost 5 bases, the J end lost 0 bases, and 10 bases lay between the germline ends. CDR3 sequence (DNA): TGTGCCAGCAGCACCACAGGGTCAACTAATGAAAAACTGTTTTTT. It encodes CASSTTGSTNEKLFF.

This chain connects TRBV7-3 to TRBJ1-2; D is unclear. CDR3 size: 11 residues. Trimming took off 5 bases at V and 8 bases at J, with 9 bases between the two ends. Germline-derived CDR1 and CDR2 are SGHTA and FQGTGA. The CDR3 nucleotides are TGTGCCAGCAGCGCTCAGGAGGGCTACACCTTC. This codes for CASSAQEGYTF.

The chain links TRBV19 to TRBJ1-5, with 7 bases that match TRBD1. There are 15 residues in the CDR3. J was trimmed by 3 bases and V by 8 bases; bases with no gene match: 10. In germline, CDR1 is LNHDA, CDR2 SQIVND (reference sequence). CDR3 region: CASDAGTDHNQPQHF. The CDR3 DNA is TGTGCCAGTGATGCGGGGACAGACCACAATCAGCCCCAGCATTTT.

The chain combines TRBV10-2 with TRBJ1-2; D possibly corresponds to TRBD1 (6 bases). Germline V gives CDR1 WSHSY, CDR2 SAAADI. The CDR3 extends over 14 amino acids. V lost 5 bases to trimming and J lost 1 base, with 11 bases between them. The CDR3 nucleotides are TGCGCCAGCAGTCTCTCGGACAGTAACTATGGCTACACCTTC. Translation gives CASSLSDSNYGYTF.

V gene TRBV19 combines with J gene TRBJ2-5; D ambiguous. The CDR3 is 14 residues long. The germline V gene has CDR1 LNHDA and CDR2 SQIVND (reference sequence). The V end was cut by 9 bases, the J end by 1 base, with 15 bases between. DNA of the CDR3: TGTGCCAGCAGCCACCGCCGGGTCCAAGAGACCCAGTACTTC. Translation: CASSHRRVQETQYF.

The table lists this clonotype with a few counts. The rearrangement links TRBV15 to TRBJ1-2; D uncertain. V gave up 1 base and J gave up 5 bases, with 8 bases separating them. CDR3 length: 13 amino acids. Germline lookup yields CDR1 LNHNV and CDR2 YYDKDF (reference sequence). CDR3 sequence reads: CATSRGQNYGYTF. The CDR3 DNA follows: TGTGCCACCAGCAGAGGGCAGAATTATGGCTACACCTTC.

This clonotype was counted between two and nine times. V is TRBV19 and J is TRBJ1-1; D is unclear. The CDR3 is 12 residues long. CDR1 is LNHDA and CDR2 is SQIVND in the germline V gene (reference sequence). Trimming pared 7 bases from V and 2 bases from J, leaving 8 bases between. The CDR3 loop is CASKRPNTEAFF. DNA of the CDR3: TGTGCCAGTAAACGACCTAACACTGAAGCTTTCTTT.

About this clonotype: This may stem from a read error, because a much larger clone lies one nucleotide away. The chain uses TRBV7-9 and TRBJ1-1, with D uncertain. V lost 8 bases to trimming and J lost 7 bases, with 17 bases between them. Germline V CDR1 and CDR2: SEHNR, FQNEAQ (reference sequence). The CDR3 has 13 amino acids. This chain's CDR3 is CASGSFTTDEAFF. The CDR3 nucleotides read TGTGCCAGCGGCTCTTTCACTACCGATGAAGCTTTCTTT.

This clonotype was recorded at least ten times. The CDR3 bases are TGTGCCAGCAAGGGTCTGGGGGGTGACACTGAAGCTTTCTTT. Protein: CASKGLGGDTEAFF. The chain couples TRBV2 to TRBJ1-1; D may be TRBD1 (5 bases). The CDR3 consists of 14 residues. The germline V gene has CDR1 SNHLY and CDR2 FYNNEI. V was cut by 7 bases and J by 3 bases, with 15 bases left in between.

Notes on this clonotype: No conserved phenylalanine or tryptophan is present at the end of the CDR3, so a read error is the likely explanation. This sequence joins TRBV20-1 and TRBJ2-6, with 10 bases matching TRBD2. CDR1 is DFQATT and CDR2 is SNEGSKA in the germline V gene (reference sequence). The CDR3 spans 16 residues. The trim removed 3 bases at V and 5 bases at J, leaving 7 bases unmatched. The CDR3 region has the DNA TGCAGTGCTAGCCTTCAGCGGGGGGGTCGGGCCAACGTCCTGACTTCC. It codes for CSASLQRGGRANVLTS.

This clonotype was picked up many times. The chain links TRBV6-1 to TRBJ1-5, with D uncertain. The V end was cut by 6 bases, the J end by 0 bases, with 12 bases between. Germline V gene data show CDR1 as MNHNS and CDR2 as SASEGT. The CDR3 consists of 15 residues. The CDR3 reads CASSPTGNSNQPQHF. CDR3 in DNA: TGTGCCAGCAGCCCGACCGGAAATAGCAATCAGCCCCAGCATTTT.

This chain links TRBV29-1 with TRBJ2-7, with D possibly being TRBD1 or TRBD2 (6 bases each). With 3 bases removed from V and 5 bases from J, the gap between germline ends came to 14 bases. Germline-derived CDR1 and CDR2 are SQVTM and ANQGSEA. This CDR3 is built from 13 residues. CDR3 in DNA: TGCAGCGTTGAGAGAGGGGGGCAGAACGAGCAGTACTTC. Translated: CSVERGGQNEQYF.

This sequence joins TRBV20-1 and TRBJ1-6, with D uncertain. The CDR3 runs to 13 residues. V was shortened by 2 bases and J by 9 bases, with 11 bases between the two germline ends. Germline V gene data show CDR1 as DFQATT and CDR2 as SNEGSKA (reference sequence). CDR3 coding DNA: TGCAGTGCTAGATCACAGAATTTTTCACCCCTCCACTTT. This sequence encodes CSARSQNFSPLHF.

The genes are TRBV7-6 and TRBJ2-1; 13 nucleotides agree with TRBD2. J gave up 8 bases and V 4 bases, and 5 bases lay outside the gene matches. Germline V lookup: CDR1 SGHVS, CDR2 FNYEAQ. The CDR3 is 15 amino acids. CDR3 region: CASSSLAGGHHEQFF. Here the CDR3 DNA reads TGTGCCAGCAGCTCACTAGCGGGGGGGCATCATGAGCAGTTCTTC.

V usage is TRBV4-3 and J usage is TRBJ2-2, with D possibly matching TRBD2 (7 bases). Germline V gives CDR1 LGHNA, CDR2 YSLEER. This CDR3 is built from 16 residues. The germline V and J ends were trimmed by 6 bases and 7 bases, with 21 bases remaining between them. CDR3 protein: CASSRGWRGPGGELFF. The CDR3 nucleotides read TGCGCCAGCAGTAGGGGGTGGCGGGGGCCGGGCGGGGAGCTGTTTTTT.

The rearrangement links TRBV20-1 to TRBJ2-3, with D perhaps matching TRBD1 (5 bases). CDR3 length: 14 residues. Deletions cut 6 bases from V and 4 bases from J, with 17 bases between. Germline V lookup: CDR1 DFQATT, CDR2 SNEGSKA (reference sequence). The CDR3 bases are TGCAGTGCAGACCACTCAGGGATATCAGATACGCAGTATTTT. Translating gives CSADHSGISDTQYF.

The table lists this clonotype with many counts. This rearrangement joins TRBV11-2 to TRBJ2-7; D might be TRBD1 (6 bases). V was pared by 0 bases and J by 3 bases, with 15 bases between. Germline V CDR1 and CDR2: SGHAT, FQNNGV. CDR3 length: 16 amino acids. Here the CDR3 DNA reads TGTGCCAGCAGCTTAGATCAGGGGACCGGGTACTACGAGCAGTACTTC. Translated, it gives CASSLDQGTGYYEQYF.

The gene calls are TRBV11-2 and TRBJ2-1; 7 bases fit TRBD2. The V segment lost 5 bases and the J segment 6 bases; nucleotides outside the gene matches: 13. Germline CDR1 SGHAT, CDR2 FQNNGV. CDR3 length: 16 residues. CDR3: CASSRRLAGDFNEQFF. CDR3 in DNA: TGTGCCAGCAGCCGCCGTCTGGCGGGGGATTTCAATGAGCAGTTCTTC.

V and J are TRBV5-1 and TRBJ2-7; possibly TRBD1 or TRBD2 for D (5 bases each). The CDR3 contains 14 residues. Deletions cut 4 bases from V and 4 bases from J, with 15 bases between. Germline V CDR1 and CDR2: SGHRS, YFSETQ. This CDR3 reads CASSPSSGPYEQYF. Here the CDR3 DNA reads TGCGCCAGCAGCCCCTCGTCGGGGCCGTACGAGCAGTACTTC.

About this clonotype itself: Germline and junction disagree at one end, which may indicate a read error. The DNA of the CDR3 is TGTGCCAGCAGCTCGGGGGCAGGGTCCACTGAAGCTTTC. Its translation: CASSSGAGSTEAF. V usage is TRBV7-6 and J usage is TRBJ2-6; possibly TRBD1 or TRBD2 for D (6 bases each). Germline V gene sequence: CDR1 SGHVS, CDR2 FNYEAQ. This CDR3 is built from 13 residues.

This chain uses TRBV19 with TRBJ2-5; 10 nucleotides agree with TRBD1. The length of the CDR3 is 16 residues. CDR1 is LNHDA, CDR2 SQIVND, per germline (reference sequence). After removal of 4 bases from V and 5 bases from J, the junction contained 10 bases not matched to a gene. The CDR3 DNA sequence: TGTGCCAGTAGTACCCCAAGGGGACAGGGGTGGGAGACCCAGTACTTC. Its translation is CASSTPRGQGWETQYF.

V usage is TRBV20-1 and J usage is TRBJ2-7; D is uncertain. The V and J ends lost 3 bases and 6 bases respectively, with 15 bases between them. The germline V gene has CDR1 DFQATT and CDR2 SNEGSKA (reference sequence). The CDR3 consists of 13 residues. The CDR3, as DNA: TGCAGTGCTAGCGTGGGTGGTTCGTCCGAGCAGTACTTC. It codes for CSASVGGSSEQYF.

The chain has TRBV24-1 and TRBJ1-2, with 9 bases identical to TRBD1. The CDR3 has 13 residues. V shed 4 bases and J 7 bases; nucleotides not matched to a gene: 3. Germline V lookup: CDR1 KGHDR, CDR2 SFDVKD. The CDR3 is CATSDRTGVGYTF. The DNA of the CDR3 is TGTGCCACCAGTGACCGGACAGGGGTTGGCTACACCTTC.

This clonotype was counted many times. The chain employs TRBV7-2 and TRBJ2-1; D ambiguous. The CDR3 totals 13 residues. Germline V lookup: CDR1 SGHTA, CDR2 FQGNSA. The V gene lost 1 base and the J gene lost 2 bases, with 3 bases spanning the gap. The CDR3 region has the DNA TGTGCCAGCAGCTTAGTCGCCTACAATGAGCAGTTCTTC. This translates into CASSLVAYNEQFF.

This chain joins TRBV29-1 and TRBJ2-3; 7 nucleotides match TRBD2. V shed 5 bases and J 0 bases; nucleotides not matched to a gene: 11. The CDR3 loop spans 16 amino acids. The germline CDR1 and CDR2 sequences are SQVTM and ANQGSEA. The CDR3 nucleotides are TGCAGCGTTCTAAAAAGGGAGGGAGATAGCACAGATACGCAGTATTTT. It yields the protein CSVLKREGDSTDTQYF.

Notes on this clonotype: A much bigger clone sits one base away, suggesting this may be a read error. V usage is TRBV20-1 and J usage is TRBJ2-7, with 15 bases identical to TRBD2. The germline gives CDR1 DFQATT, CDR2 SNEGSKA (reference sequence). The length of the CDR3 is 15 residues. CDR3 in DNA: TGCAGTGCTCCCGGACTAGCGGGGGGGAATTACGAGCAGAACTTC. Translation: CSAPGLAGGNYEQNF.

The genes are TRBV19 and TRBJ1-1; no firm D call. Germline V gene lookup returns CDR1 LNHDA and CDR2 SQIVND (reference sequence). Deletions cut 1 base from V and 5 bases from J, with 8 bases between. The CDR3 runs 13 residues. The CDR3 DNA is TGTGCCAGTAGTATAGGCGTGGGTACTGAAGCTTTCTTT. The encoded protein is CASSIGVGTEAFF.

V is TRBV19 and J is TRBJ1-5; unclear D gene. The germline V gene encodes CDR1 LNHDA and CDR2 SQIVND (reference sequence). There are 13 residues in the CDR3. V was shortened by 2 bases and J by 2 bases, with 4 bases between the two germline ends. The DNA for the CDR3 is TGTGCCAGTAGTATATGGGGCAATCAGCCCCAGCATTTT. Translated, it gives CASSIWGNQPQHF.

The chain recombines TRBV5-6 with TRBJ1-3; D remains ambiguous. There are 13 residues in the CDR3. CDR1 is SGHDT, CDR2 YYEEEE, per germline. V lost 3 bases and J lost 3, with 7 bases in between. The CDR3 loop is CASSSTDGNTIYF. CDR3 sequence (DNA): TGTGCCAGCAGCTCGACGGATGGAAACACCATATATTTT.

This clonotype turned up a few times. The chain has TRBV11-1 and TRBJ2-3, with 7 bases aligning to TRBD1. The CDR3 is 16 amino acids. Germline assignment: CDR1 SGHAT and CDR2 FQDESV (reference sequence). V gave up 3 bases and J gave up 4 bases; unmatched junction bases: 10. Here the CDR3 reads CASSFYADRVPDTQYF. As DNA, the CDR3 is TGTGCCAGCAGCTTTTACGCCGACAGGGTCCCAGATACGCAGTATTTT.